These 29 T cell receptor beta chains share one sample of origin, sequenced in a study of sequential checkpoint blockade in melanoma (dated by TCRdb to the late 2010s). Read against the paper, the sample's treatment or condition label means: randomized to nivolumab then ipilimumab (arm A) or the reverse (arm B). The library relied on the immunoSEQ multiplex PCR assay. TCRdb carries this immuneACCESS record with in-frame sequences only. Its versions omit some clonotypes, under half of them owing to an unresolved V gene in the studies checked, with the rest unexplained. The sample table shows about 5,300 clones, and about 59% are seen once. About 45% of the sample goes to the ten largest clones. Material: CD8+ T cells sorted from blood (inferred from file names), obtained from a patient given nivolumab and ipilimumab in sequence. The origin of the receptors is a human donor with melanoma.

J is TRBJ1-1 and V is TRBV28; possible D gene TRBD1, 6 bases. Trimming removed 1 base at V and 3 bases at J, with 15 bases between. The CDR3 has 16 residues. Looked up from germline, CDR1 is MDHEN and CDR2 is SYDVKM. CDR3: CASSLSGGARDTEAFF. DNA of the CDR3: TGTGCCAGCAGTTTATCCGGGGGGGCAAGGGACACTGAAGCTTTCTTT.

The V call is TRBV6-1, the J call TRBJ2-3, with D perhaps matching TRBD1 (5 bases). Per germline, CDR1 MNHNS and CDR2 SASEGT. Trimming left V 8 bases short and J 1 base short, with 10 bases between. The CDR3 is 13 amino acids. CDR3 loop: CASQQGGTDTQYF. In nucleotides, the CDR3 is TGTGCCAGCCAGCAGGGCGGCACAGATACGCAGTATTTT.

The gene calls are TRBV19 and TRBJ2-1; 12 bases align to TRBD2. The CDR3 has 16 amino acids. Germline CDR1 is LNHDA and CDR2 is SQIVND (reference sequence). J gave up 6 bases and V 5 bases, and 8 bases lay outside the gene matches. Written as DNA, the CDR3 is TGTGCCAGTAGTCGATCACTAGCGGGGGGCCTCAATGAGCAGTTCTTC. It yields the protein CASSRSLAGGLNEQFF.

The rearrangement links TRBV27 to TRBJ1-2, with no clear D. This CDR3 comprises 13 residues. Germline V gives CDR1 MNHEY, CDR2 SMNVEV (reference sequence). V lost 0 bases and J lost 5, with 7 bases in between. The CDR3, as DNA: TGTGCCAGCAGTTTATCATCGGGGTATGGCTACACCTTC. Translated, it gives CASSLSSGYGYTF.

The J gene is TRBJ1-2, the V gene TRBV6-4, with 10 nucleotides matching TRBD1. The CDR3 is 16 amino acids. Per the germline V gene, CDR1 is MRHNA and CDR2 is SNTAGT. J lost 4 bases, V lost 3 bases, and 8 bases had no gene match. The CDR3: CASSETPDRGAYGYTF. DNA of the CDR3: TGTGCCAGCAGTGAAACCCCGGACAGGGGGGCCTATGGCTACACCTTC.

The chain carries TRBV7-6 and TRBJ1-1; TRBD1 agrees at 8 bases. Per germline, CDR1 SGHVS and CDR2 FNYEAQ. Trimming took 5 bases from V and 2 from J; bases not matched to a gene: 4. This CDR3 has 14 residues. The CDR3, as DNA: TGTGCCAGCAGCCGGGACAGGCTTAACACTGAAGCTTTCTTT. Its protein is CASSRDRLNTEAFF.

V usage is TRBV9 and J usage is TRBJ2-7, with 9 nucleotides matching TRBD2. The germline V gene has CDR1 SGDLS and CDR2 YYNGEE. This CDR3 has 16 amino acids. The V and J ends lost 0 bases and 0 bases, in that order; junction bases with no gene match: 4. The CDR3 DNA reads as TGTGCCAGCAGCGTAGCAAGCGGGGGGTCCTCCTACGAGCAGTACTTC. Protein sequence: CASSVASGGSSYEQYF.

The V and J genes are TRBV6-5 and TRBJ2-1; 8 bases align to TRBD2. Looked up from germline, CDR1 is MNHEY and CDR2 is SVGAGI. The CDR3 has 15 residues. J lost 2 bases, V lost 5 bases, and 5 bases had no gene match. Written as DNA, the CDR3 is TGTGCCAGCAGTAGTTACGGGGGGGCCTACAATGAGCAGTTCTTC. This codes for CASSSYGGAYNEQFF.

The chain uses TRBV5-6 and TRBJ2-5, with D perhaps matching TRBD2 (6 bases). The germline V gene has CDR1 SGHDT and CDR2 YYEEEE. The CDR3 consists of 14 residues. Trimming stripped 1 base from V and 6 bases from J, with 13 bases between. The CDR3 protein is CASSLSAGRKTQYF. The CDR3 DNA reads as TGTGCCAGCAGCTTGTCTGCGGGGAGAAAGACCCAGTACTTC.

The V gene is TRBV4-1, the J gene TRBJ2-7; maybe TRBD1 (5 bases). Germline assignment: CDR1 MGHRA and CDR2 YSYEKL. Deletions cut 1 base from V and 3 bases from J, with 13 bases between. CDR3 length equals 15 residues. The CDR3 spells CASSQVLADNYEQYF. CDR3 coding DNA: TGCGCCAGCAGCCAAGTTTTGGCGGACAACTACGAGCAGTACTTC.

For the CDR3, the DNA is TGCGCCAGCAGCCAAGAGCCAGGGGGTAGAGATACGCAGTATTTT. It yields the protein CASSQEPGGRDTQYF. This rearrangement joins TRBV4-3 to TRBJ2-3, with 7 bases aligning to TRBD1. In germline, CDR1 is LGHNA, CDR2 YSLEER. Trimming at V came to 0 bases and at J to 5 bases, leaving 5 bases not matched to a gene. The CDR3 runs to 15 residues.

CDR3 nucleotide sequence: TGTGCCAGCAGCCAAGATCTAGGAGCGGGGGGCTTGTACGAGCAGTACTTC. It encodes CASSQDLGAGGLYEQYF. The V and J genes are TRBV4-2 and TRBJ2-7, with 9 nucleotides matching TRBD2. Unmatched junction bases numbered 10, after V lost 0 bases and J lost 4 bases. The CDR3 runs to 17 residues. CDR1 and CDR2 from the germline V gene are LGHNA and YNFKEQ.

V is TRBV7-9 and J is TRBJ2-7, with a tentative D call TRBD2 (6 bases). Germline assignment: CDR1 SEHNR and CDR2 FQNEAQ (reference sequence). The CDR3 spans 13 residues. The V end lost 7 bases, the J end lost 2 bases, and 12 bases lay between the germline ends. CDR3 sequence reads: CASTMGLPYEQYF. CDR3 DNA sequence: TGTGCCAGCACCATGGGACTTCCCTACGAGCAGTACTTC. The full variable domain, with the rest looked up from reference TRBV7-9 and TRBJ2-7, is DTGVSQNPRHKITKRGQNVTFRCDPISEHNRLYWYRQTLGQGPEFLTYFQNEAQLEKSRLLSDRFSAERPKGSFSTLEIQRTEQGDSAMYLCASTMGLPYEQYFGPGTRLTVT.

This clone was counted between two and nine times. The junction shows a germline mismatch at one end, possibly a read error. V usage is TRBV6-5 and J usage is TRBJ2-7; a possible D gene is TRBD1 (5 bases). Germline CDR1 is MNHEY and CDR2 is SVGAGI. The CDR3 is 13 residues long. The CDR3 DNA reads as TGTGCCAGCAGACCGACAGCCTCCCACGAGCAGTACTTC. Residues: CASRPTASHEQYF.

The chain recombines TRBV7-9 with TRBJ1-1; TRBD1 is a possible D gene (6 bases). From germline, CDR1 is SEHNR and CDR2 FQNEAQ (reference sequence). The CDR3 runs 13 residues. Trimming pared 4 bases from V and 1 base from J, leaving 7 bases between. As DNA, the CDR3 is TGTGCCAGCAGCTGGACAGCGAACACTGAAGCTTTCTTT. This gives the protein CASSWTANTEAFF.

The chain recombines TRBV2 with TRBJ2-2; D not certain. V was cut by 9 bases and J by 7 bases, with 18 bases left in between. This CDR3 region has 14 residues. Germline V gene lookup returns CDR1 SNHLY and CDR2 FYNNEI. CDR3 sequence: CASARGRPFGELFF. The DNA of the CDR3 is TGTGCCAGTGCCCGAGGCCGTCCTTTCGGGGAGCTGTTTTTT.

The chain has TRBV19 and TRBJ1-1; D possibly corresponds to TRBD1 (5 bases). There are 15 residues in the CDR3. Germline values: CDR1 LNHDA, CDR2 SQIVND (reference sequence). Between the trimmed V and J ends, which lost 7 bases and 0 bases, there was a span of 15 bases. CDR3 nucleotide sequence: TGTGCCAGTACCATCCACGGGGGAATGAACACTGAAGCTTTCTTT. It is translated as CASTIHGGMNTEAFF.

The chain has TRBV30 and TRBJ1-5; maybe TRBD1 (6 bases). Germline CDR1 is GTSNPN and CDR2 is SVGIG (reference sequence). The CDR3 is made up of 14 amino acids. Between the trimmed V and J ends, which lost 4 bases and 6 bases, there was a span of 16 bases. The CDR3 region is CAWTPRGRSQPQHF. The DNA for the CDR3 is TGTGCCTGGACTCCCAGGGGTAGAAGTCAGCCCCAGCATTTT.

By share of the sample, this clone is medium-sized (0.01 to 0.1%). The CDR3 region has the DNA TGTGCCAGCAGTCCCACAGGGGCACAAGAGACCCAGTACTTC. It encodes CASSPTGAQETQYF. This chain links TRBV28 with TRBJ2-5, with TRBD1 matching 7 bases. With V trimmed by 5 bases and J by 2 bases, 5 bases remained unmatched. The CDR3 spans 14 residues. Germline CDR1 and CDR2: MDHEN and SYDVKM.

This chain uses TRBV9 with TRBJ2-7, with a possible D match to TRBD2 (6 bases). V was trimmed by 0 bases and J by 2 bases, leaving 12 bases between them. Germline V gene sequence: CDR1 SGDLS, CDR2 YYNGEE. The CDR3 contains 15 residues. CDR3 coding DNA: TGTGCCAGCAGCGTAGACGGGAGTAGGACCTACGAGCAGTACTTC. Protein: CASSVDGSRTYEQYF.

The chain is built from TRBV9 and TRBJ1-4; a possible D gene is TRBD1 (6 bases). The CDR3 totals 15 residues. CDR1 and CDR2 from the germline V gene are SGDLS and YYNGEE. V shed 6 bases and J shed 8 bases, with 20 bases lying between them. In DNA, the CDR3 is TGTGCCAGCACTACTGGGGGCGGTGCTCGGGAAAAACTGTTTTTT. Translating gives CASTTGGGAREKLFF.

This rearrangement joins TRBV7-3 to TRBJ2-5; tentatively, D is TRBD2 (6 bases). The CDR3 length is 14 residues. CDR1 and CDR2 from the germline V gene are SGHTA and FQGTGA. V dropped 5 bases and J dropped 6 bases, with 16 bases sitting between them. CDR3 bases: TGTGCCAGCAGCGCACCAGGGCGGGGACAGACCCAGTACTTC. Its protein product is CASSAPGRGQTQYF.

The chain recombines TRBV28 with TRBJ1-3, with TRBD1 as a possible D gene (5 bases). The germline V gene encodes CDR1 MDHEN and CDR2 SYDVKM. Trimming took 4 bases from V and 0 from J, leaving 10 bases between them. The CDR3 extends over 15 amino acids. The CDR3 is CASSSLQVSGNTIYF. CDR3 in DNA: TGTGCCAGCAGTTCTCTACAGGTCTCTGGAAACACCATATATTTT.

This CDR3 reads CASSLAGYGNTIYF. The CDR3, as DNA: TGCGCCAGCAGCTTGGCAGGGTACGGAAACACCATATATTTT. The chain couples TRBV5-1 to TRBJ1-3; TRBD1 might be the D (5 bases). V was trimmed by 0 bases and J by 4 bases, leaving 8 bases between them. CDR1 is SGHRS, CDR2 YFSETQ, per germline. CDR3 size: 14 residues.

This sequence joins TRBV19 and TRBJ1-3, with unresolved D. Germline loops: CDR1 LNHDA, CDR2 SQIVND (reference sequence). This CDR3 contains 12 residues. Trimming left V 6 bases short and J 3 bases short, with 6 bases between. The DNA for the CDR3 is TGTGCCAGTAGCCCCATTGGAAACACCATATATTTT. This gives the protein CASSPIGNTIYF.

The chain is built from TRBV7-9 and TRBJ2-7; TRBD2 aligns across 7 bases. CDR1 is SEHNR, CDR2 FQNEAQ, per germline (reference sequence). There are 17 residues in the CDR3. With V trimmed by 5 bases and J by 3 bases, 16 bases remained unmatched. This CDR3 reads CASSPSVGRGKGYEQYF. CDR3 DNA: TGTGCCAGCAGCCCCAGTGTCGGGCGGGGGAAGGGCTACGAGCAGTACTTC.

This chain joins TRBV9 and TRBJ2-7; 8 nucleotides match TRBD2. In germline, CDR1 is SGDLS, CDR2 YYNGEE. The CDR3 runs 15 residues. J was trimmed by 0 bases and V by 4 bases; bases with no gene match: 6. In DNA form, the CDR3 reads TGTGCCAGCAGCCTTAGCGGGGACCTCTCCTACGAGCAGTACTTC. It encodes CASSLSGDLSYEQYF.

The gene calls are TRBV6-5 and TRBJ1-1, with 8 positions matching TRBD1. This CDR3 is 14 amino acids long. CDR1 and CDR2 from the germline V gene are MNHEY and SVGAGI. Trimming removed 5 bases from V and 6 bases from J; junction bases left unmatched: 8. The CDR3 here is CASSTQGAGAEAFF. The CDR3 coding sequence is TGTGCCAGCAGTACGCAGGGGGCGGGGGCTGAAGCTTTCTTT.

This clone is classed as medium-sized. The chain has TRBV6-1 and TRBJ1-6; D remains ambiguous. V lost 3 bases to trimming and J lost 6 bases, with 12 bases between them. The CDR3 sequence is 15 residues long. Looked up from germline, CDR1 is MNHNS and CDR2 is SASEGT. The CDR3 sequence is CASSERDGGNSPLHF. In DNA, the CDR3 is TGTGCCAGCAGTGAGAGAGACGGAGGTAATTCACCCCTCCACTTT.